The clone carrying this T cell receptor beta chain was observed at least ten times. What it recognizes is unknown. The data were obtained in a study of T cells after yellow fever vaccination. About the study: Fractions of low cell number were prepared using SMART-Seq v4 Ultra Low Input.

In making TCR cDNA, 5'RACE template switching added a universal primer site and UMIs to it. TCRdb re-derived calls from the 5' RACE reads in MiXCR, one entry per CDR3 protein. The sample has hundreds of thousands of distinct CDR3 sequences; less than 15% are singletons. Findings and caveats of the study: A weaker secondary response peaked on day 5, the primary on day 15. Subsequent booster samples again held most clones from primary vaccination (96% CD4, about 90% CD8).

The CDR3 spans 17 residues. Deletions cut 3 bases from V and 6 bases from J, with 23 bases between. The germline gives CDR1 LNHDA, CDR2 SQIVND (reference sequence). The chain links TRBV19 to TRBJ1-2; a possible D gene is TRBD1 (5 bases). The sequencing here drew on PBMCs, taken on the day of the yellow fever booster vaccination. This receptor was taken from a man aged 30 to 45 who received the YFV17D yellow fever vaccine. CDR3 sequence reads: CASSIALDARGVDGYTF. The CDR3, as DNA: TGTGCCAGTAGTATTGCATTGGACGCCCGAGGGGTGGATGGCTACACCTTC.